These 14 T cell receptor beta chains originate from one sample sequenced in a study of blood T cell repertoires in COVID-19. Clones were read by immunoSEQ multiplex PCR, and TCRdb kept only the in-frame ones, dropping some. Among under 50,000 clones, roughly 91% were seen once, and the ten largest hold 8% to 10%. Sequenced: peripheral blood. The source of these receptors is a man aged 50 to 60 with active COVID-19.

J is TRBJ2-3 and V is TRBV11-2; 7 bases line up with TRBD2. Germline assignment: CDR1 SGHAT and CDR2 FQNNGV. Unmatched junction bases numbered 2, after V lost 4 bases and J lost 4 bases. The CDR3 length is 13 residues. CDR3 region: CASSWGGADTQYF. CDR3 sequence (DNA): TGTGCCAGCAGCTGGGGGGGGGCAGATACGCAGTATTTT.

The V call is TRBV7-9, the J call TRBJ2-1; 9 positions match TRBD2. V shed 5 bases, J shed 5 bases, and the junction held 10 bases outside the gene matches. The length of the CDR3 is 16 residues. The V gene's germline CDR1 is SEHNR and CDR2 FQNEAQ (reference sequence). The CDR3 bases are TGTGCCAGCAGCCACAGGACTAGCGCATATAACAATGAGCAGTTCTTC. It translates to CASSHRTSAYNNEQFF.

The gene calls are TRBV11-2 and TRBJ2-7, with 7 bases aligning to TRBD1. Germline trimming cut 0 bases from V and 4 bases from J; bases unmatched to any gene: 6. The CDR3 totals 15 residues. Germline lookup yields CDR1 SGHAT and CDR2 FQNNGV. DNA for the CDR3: TGTGCCAGCAGCTTAGATTCAGGGGGAGTGTACGAGCAGTACTTC. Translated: CASSLDSGGVYEQYF. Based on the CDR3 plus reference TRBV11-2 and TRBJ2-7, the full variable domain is EAGVAQSPRYKIIEKRQSVAFWCNPISGHATLYWYQQILGQGPKLLIQFQNNGVVDDSQLPKDRFSAERLKGVDSTLKIQPAKLEDSAVYLCASSLDSGGVYEQYFGPGTRLTVT.

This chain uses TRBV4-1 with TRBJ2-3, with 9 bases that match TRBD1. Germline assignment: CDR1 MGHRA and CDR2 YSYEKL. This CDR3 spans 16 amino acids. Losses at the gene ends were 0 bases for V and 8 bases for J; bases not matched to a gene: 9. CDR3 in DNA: TGCGCCAGCAGCCAAGAAACCGGGACAGGGAGGGGTACGCAGTATTTT. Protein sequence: CASSQETGTGRGTQYF.

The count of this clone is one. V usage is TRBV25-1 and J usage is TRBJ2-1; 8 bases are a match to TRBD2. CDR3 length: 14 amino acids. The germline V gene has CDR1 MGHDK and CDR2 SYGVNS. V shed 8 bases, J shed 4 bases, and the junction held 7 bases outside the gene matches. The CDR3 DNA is TGTGCCAGCGGTATTAGCGGGGTATACAATGAGCAGTTCTTC. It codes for CASGISGVYNEQFF.

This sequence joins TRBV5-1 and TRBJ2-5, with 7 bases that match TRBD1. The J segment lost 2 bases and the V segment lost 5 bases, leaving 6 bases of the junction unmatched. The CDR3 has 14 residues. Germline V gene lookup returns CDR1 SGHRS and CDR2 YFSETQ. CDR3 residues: CASRFPTGQETQYF. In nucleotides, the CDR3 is TGCGCCAGCAGGTTCCCGACAGGGCAAGAGACCCAGTACTTC.

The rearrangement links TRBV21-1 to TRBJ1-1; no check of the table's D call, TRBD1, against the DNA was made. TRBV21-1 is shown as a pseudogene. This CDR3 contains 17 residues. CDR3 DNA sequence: TGTGCCAGCAGCAAAACCCCTGACAGGTATCGGGACACTGAAGCTTTCTTT. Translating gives CASSKTPDRYRDTEAFF.

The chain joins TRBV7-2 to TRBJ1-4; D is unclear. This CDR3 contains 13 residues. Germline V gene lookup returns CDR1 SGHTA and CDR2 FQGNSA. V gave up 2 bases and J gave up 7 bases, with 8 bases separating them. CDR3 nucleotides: TGTGCCAGCAGCTTATCCGTCCTTGAAAAACTGTTTTTT. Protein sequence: CASSLSVLEKLFF.

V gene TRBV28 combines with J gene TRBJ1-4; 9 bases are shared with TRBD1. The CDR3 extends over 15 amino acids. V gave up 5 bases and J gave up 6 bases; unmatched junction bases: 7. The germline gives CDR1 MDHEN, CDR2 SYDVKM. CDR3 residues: CASSLVRDRDEKLFF. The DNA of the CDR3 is TGTGCCAGCAGTCTCGTCCGGGACAGGGATGAAAAACTGTTTTTT.

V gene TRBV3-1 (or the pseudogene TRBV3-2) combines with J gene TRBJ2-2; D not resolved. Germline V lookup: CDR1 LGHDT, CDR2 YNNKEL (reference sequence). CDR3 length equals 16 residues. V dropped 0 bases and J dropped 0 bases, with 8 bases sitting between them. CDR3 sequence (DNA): TGTGCCAGCAGCCAAGACCCCAGCGCGAACACCGGGGAGCTGTTTTTT. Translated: CASSQDPSANTGELFF.

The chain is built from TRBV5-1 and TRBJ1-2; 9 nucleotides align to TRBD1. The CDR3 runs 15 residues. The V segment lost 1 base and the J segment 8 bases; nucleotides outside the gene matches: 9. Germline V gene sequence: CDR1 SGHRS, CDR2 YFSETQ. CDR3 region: CASSLTHGTGRGYTF. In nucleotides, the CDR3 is TGCGCCAGCAGCTTGACCCACGGGACAGGGCGAGGCTACACCTTC.

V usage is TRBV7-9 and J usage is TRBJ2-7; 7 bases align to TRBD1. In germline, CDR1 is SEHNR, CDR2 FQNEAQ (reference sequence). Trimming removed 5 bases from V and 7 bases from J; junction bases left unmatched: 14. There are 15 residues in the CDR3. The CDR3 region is CASSLGTVSTVEQYF. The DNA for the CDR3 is TGTGCCAGCAGCCTCGGGACAGTTAGTACGGTTGAGCAGTACTTC. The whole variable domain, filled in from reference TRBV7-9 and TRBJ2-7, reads DTGVSQNPRHKITKRGQNVTFRCDPISEHNRLYWYRQTLGQGPEFLTYFQNEAQLEKSRLLSDRFSAERPKGSFSTLEIQRTEQGDSAMYLCASSLGTVSTVEQYFGPGTRLTVT.

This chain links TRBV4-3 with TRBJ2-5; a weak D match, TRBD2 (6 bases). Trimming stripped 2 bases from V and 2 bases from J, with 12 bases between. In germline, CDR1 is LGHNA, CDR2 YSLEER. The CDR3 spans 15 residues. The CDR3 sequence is CASSQLGREQETQYF. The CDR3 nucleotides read TGCGCCAGCAGCCAACTGGGACGGGAGCAAGAGACCCAGTACTTC.

The CDR3 loop reads CASSLGLGGGYGYTF. CDR3 sequence (DNA): TGTGCCAGCAGCTTAGGTCTGGGGGGGGGCTATGGCTACACCTTC. J is TRBJ1-2 and V is TRBV7-2, with a weak D call TRBD1 (5 bases). The CDR3 spans 15 residues. In germline, CDR1 is SGHTA, CDR2 FQGNSA. Trimming took off 1 base at V and 4 bases at J, with 13 bases between the two ends.